Shown below are 3 T cell receptor beta chains from a single sample sequenced in a study of CD8 T cells in ankylosing spondylitis. TCRdb processed the 5' RACE reads anew with MiXCR; each CDR3 protein has one entry. The top ten clones hold 0.95% to 1.4% of a sample with approximately 340,000 distinct CDR3 sequences, about 14% of them seen once. The sequencing sample was made of blood, either unsorted or a sorted T cell fraction (not recorded which). The receptors here all came from a male donor with ankylosing spondylitis or in good health (not recorded which).

This clonotype was seen a handful of times. The genes are TRBV6-5 and TRBJ1-5, with D perhaps matching TRBD1 (5 bases). The germline V gene encodes CDR1 MNHEY and CDR2 SVGAGI. The CDR3 totals 14 residues. The V end was cut by 0 bases, the J end by 3 bases, with 6 bases between. In DNA, the CDR3 is TGTGCCAGCAGTTACTCCGGGGCCAATCAGCCCCAGCATTTT. Amino acids: CASSYSGANQPQHF.

The V call is TRBV9, the J call TRBJ1-5, with D possibly being TRBD1 (6 bases). V shed 0 bases and J shed 7 bases, with 14 bases lying between them. Germline values: CDR1 SGDLS, CDR2 YYNGEE. CDR3 length: 15 amino acids. The CDR3 DNA reads TGTGCCAGCAGCGTAGATGCGGGGGGCGGACAGCCCCAGCATTTT. Translation: CASSVDAGGGQPQHF.

The chain carries TRBV5-1 and TRBJ1-2; D remains ambiguous. V shed 0 bases and J shed 0 bases, with 6 bases lying between them. The germline V gene encodes CDR1 SGHRS and CDR2 YFSETQ. The length of the CDR3 is 14 residues. CDR3 nucleotides: TGCGCCAGCAGCTTGGACATAGCTAACTATGGCTACACCTTC. Amino acids: CASSLDIANYGYTF.